A single sample is the source of the 24 T cell receptor beta chains below, sequenced in a study of blood T cell repertoires in COVID-19. The assay was immunoSEQ multiplex PCR, and TCRdb's table has in-frame clones only and misses some. The table includes 200,000 to 250,000 clones, nearly 90% detected once. The sample comprised PBMCs or T cells enriched from blood (not recorded which). These receptors were taken from a man under 40 who had recovered from COVID-19.

In its sample, this clone was seen a few times. This chain joins TRBV19 and TRBJ1-1; a possible D gene is TRBD1 (5 bases). The CDR3 contains 15 residues. CDR1 and CDR2 from the germline V gene are LNHDA and SQIVND (reference sequence). V shed 5 bases and J shed 0 bases, with 13 bases lying between them. In DNA, the CDR3 is TGTGCCAGTAGTCAGGAGGGGTTCATGAACACTGAAGCTTTCTTT. Its protein product is CASSQEGFMNTEAFF.

This chain joins TRBV3-1 (or the pseudogene TRBV3-2) and TRBJ2-4; TRBD2 aligns across 8 bases. Germline V gene sequence: CDR1 LGHDT, CDR2 YNNKEL (reference sequence). The CDR3 contains 19 residues. V lost 4 bases and J lost 0; bases outside the gene matches: 14. The CDR3 DNA is TGTGCCAGCAGCCGCCGACCAGCGGGGGTGCCTCTAGCCAAAAACATTCAGTACTTC. Its translation is CASSRRPAGVPLAKNIQYF.

This clone has just one count. The rearrangement links TRBV7-3 to TRBJ2-3; TRBD1 is a possible D gene (6 bases). There are 15 residues in the CDR3. Germline CDR1 reads SGHTA; CDR2 reads FQGTGA. Trimming removed 6 bases from V and 1 base from J, with 14 bases in between. As DNA, the CDR3 is TGTGCCAGCAGTGGAACAGGGCTAGGCACAGATACGCAGTATTTT. This codes for CASSGTGLGTDTQYF.

The J gene is TRBJ2-2, the V gene TRBV7-6, with TRBD1 matching 7 bases. The CDR3 contains 13 residues. V trimming: 6 bases; J trimming: 3 bases; junction bases outside the gene matches: 1. Germline lookup yields CDR1 SGHVS and CDR2 FNYEAQ. The CDR3 DNA is TGTGCCAGCAGAGGGGGCTACACCGGGGAGCTGTTTTTT. It translates to CASRGGYTGELFF.

The chain combines TRBV6-5 with TRBJ1-2; tentatively, D is TRBD1 (6 bases). Trimming shortened V by 3 bases and J by 4 bases, and 18 bases separated the two germline ends. This CDR3 is 16 amino acids long. CDR1 MNHEY and CDR2 SVGAGI come from the germline V gene. As DNA, the CDR3 is TGTGCCAGCAGTTATTCTAAACGTCAGGGGCCCTATGGCTACACCTTC. Translation gives CASSYSKRQGPYGYTF.

The V call is TRBV6-5, the J call TRBJ2-3; 8 nucleotides align to TRBD2. The CDR3 runs to 12 residues. Looked up from germline, CDR1 is MNHEY and CDR2 is SVGAGI. Trimming at V came to 8 bases and at J to 4 bases, leaving 2 bases not matched to a gene. The CDR3 coding sequence is TGTGCCAGCGGCGGGGGGTCAGATACGCAGTATTTT. This codes for CASGGGSDTQYF.

This clone is a singleton in its sample. This chain joins TRBV7-2 and TRBJ2-2; TRBD1 matches at 9 bases. V shed 1 base, J shed 6 bases, and the junction held 9 bases outside the gene matches. Looked up from germline, CDR1 is SGHTA and CDR2 is FQGNSA. The CDR3 loop spans 17 amino acids. The CDR3 DNA is TGTGCCAGCAGCTTAGAAAGTGGGACAGGGTGGCCCGGGGAGCTGTTTTTT. It codes for CASSLESGTGWPGELFF. Combining the CDR3 with reference TRBV7-2 and TRBJ2-2 gives the whole variable domain GAGVSQSPSNKVTEKGKDVELRCDPISGHTALYWYRQSLGQGLEFLIYFQGNSAPDKSGLPSDRFSAERTGGSVSTLTIQRTQQEDSAVYLCASSLESGTGWPGELFFGEGSRLTVL.

The chain carries TRBV2 and TRBJ1-6, with D tentatively TRBD1 (5 bases). The V gene lost 4 bases and the J gene lost 6 bases, with 13 bases spanning the gap. This CDR3 has 15 amino acids. Germline CDR1 is SNHLY and CDR2 is FYNNEI. CDR3 sequence: CASSAGKGANSPLHF. In DNA, the CDR3 is TGTGCCAGCAGTGCGGGTAAAGGGGCTAATTCACCCCTCCACTTT.

The rearrangement joins TRBV2 to TRBJ1-5; the match to TRBD1 covers 8 bases. CDR3 size: 15 residues. J was trimmed by 1 base and V by 5 bases; bases with no gene match: 4. Germline V gene sequence: CDR1 SNHLY, CDR2 FYNNEI. In nucleotides, the CDR3 is TGTGCCAGCAGTCTCAACAGGGGGAGCAATCAGCCCCAGCATTTT. Encoded protein: CASSLNRGSNQPQHF. Full variable domain (missing parts from reference TRBV2 and TRBJ1-5): EPEVTQTPSHQVTQMGQEVILRCVPISNHLYFYWYRQILGQKVEFLVSFYNNEISEKSEIFDDQFSVERPDGSNFTLKIRSTKLEDSAMYFCASSLNRGSNQPQHFGDGTRLSIL.

With respect to this clone: Other DNA sequences in this sample translate to the same CDR3. This chain uses TRBV10-3 with TRBJ2-7, with 7 nucleotides matching TRBD1. V was clipped by 6 bases and J by 3 bases; unmatched bases: 5. This CDR3 is built from 13 residues. Germline assignment: CDR1 ENHRY and CDR2 SYGVKD. CDR3 in amino acids: CAIRLAGGYEQYF. The CDR3 DNA is TGTGCCATCAGGCTAGCAGGGGGCTACGAGCAGTACTTC.

DNA of the CDR3: TGTGCCAGCAGTCAGGGACTAGCGGGAGGGCTCGAGCAGTACTTC. It encodes CASSQGLAGGLEQYF. The V call is TRBV27, the J call TRBJ2-7, with 16 bases that match TRBD2. The CDR3 is 15 amino acids. Looked up from germline, CDR1 is MNHEY and CDR2 is SMNVEV (reference sequence). V dropped 5 bases and J dropped 6; count of bases not matched to a gene: 4.

The chain has TRBV2 and TRBJ2-3; D is possibly TRBD2 (6 bases). Germline CDR1 is SNHLY and CDR2 is FYNNEI. Deletions cut 7 bases from V and 6 bases from J, with 14 bases between. This CDR3 has 13 residues. CDR3 region: CASMDYLGDTQYF. CDR3 sequence (DNA): TGTGCCAGCATGGACTACCTGGGGGATACGCAGTATTTT.

The CDR3 reads CASSQSGAGNQPQHF. The CDR3 DNA is TGTGCCAGCAGCCAAAGTGGGGCAGGGAATCAGCCCCAGCATTTT. This chain uses TRBV3-1 (or the pseudogene TRBV3-2) with TRBJ1-5; a possible D gene is TRBD1 (5 bases). Trimming removed 2 bases from V and 4 bases from J, with 12 bases in between. CDR1 is LGHDT, CDR2 YNNKEL, per germline (reference sequence). The length of the CDR3 is 15 residues.

The chain combines TRBV9 with TRBJ2-7; TRBD2 matches 7 bases. Germline V gene lookup returns CDR1 SGDLS and CDR2 YYNGEE. The CDR3 totals 17 residues. The V and J ends lost 3 bases and 6 bases, in that order; junction bases with no gene match: 18. CDR3 loop: CASSDRGGWAASSEQYF. CDR3 bases: TGTGCCAGCAGCGATAGGGGAGGGTGGGCAGCCTCGTCCGAGCAGTACTTC. The variable domain in full, with the rest retrieved from reference TRBV9 and TRBJ2-7, is DSGVTQTPKHLITATGQRVTLRCSPRSGDLSVYWYQQSLDQGLQFLIQYYNGEERAKGNILERFSAQQFPDLHSELNLSSLELGDSALYFCASSDRGGWAASSEQYFGPGTRLTVT.

The rearrangement uses TRBV24-1 and TRBJ2-3, with 11 nucleotides matching TRBD2. The V and J ends lost 4 bases and 4 bases, in that order; junction bases with no gene match: 3. This CDR3 region has 15 residues. Germline CDR1 is KGHDR and CDR2 is SFDVKD. CDR3 sequence reads: CATSDHSGRADTQYF. The CDR3 DNA follows: TGTGCCACCAGTGACCATAGCGGGAGGGCAGATACGCAGTATTTT.

This CDR3 is CAILGGSATYNEQFF. CDR3 sequence (DNA): TGTGCCATCTTGGGTGGGAGCGCTACCTACAATGAGCAGTTCTTC. The chain combines TRBV28 with TRBJ2-1; TRBD2 is a possible D gene (5 bases). The germline V gene has CDR1 MDHEN and CDR2 SYDVKM. CDR3 length equals 15 residues. Trimming cost V 10 bases and J 2 bases, with 18 bases left between them. The variable domain in full, with the rest retrieved from reference TRBV28 and TRBJ2-1, is DVKVTQSSRYLVKRTGEKVFLECVQDMDHENMFWYRQDPGLGLRLIYFSYDVKMKEKGDIPEGYSVSREKKERFSLILESASTNQTSMYLCAILGGSATYNEQFFGPGTRLTVL.

V usage is TRBV10-1 and J usage is TRBJ2-7; 8 bases are shared with TRBD2. V shed 6 bases and J 2 bases; nucleotides not matched to a gene: 6. Germline loops: CDR1 WNHNN, CDR2 SYGVQD (reference sequence). The CDR3 is made up of 14 amino acids. The CDR3 DNA sequence: TGCGCCAGCAGCGCCGGGACTAGTGCCTACGAGCAGTACTTC. Its translation is CASSAGTSAYEQYF.

In its sample, this clone was seen once. This chain uses TRBV7-2 with TRBJ2-1; D is unclear. In germline, CDR1 is SGHTA, CDR2 FQGNSA. This CDR3 comprises 13 residues. V lost 0 bases and J lost 5, with 5 bases in between. DNA of the CDR3: TGTGCCAGCAGCTTAGCAGGAGACAATGAGCAGTTCTTC. Translated, it gives CASSLAGDNEQFF. Full variable domain (rest looked up from reference TRBV7-2 and TRBJ2-1): GAGVSQSPSNKVTEKGKDVELRCDPISGHTALYWYRQSLGQGLEFLIYFQGNSAPDKSGLPSDRFSAERTGGSVSTLTIQRTQQEDSAVYLCASSLAGDNEQFFGPGTRLTVL.

The chain joins TRBV30 to TRBJ2-7, with a tentative D call TRBD2 (5 bases). From germline, CDR1 is GTSNPN and CDR2 SVGIG (reference sequence). The CDR3 is 14 amino acids. Trimming left V 2 bases short and J 7 bases short, with 18 bases between. CDR3 in amino acids: CAWSRTPGMGEQYF. The DNA for the CDR3 is TGTGCCTGGAGTAGAACCCCGGGGATGGGGGAGCAGTACTTC.

The V call is TRBV28, the J call TRBJ2-2; D not certain. Trimming removed 5 bases from V and 2 bases from J, with 12 bases in between. From germline, CDR1 is MDHEN and CDR2 SYDVKM. The CDR3 spans 15 residues. The CDR3 coding sequence is TGTGCCAGCAGTCCGCGATTTTTAAACACCGGGGAGCTGTTTTTT. Amino acids: CASSPRFLNTGELFF.

The V call is TRBV7-9, the J call TRBJ2-3; no clear D gene. The CDR3 covers 14 residues. Germline V gene data show CDR1 as SEHNR and CDR2 as FQNEAQ (reference sequence). Trimming removed 0 bases from V and 2 bases from J, with 6 bases in between. The DNA of the CDR3 is TGTGCCAGCAGCTTAGCCAGGAACACAGATACGCAGTATTTT. Protein product: CASSLARNTDTQYF.

The CDR3 DNA reads TGTGCCTGGGCTCAGGGCCCCCTCTATGGCTACACCTTC. Protein: CAWAQGPLYGYTF. The rearrangement links TRBV30 to TRBJ1-2; possible D gene TRBD1, 5 bases. Trimming removed 5 bases from V and 4 bases from J, with 14 bases in between. CDR1 and CDR2 (germline): GTSNPN, SVGIG (reference sequence). The CDR3 extends over 13 amino acids. Full variable domain (remainder filled in from reference TRBV30 and TRBJ1-2): SQTIHQWPATLVQPVGSPLSLECTVEGTSNPNLYWYRQAAGRGLQLLFYSVGIGQISSEVPQNLSASRPQDRQFILSSKKLLLSDSGFYLCAWAQGPLYGYTFGSGTRLTVV.

The chain employs TRBV19 and TRBJ1-3, with a weak D call TRBD1 (6 bases). In germline, CDR1 is LNHDA, CDR2 SQIVND (reference sequence). This CDR3 has 16 amino acids. V shed 5 bases and J shed 0 bases, with 14 bases lying between them. CDR3 sequence reads: CASSQTPQGSGNTIYF. CDR3 sequence (DNA): TGTGCCAGTAGTCAAACACCACAGGGCTCTGGAAACACCATATATTTT. Variable domain in full (rest from reference TRBV19 and TRBJ1-3): DGGITQSPKYLFRKEGQNVTLSCEQNLNHDAMYWYRQDPGQGLRLIYYSQIVNDFQKGDIAEGYSVSREKKESFPLTVTSAQKNPTAFYLCASSQTPQGSGNTIYFGEGSWLTVV.

The chain recombines TRBV19 with TRBJ1-1; 7 bases map to TRBD1. CDR1 is LNHDA, CDR2 SQIVND, per germline (reference sequence). CDR3 length: 15 amino acids. Losses at the gene ends were 10 bases for V and 1 base for J; bases not matched to a gene: 12. The CDR3 DNA follows: TGTGCCACCCAGAGGTTGGGACAGCCGAACACTGAAGCTTTCTTT. Amino acid sequence: CATQRLGQPNTEAFF.